This TCR beta chain was sequenced during a study of blood T cells in healthy people across ages. Study-wide results and limits: Among T cells, TCR beta diversity per million cells dropped roughly linearly as age rose. A conclusive naive versus antigen-experienced comparison was prevented by the unsorted PBMCs.

Every donor provided approximately 10 milliliters of peripheral blood. Total RNA extracted from each sample amounted to at least 5 micrograms. A J-beta primer mix and a sample-barcoded 5' primer were used in a second PCR of about 6 to 12 cycles. TCRdb processed the 5' RACE reads anew with MiXCR; each CDR3 protein has one entry. The profile shows approximately 400,000 distinct CDR3 sequences, about half of them singletons. CDR3 size: 11 residues. Germline-derived CDR1 and CDR2 are KGHSY and FQNENV. Trimming took off 4 bases at V and 9 bases at J, with 7 bases between the two ends. Remarks on this clonotype: Its matching antigen is unknown.

The chain couples TRBV16 to TRBJ2-1; D is uncertain. Sequencing was performed on blood. The sequence came from a man in his sixties in good health. The CDR3, as DNA: TGTGCCAGCAGCCGAAAGGGTGAGCAGTTCTTC. Amino acid sequence: CASSRKGEQFF.